The 7 T cell receptor beta chains listed next were all sequenced from one sample in a study of cytotoxic CD8 clonotypes in ibrutinib-treated CLL. Repertoires were generated with immunoSEQ multiplex PCR, while TCRdb's copy carries only in-frame clones and drops some. The sample lists 90,000 to 95,000 clones, over 60% seen once, with around 24% in the top ten. Sample: PBMCs, taken after 24 months of ibrutinib treatment. The receptors derive from a human donor with chronic lymphocytic leukemia.

The genes are TRBV27 and TRBJ1-4; D is unclear. The germline V and J ends were trimmed by 2 bases and 7 bases, with 8 bases remaining between them. The CDR3 is 13 amino acids. Germline V lookup: CDR1 MNHEY, CDR2 SMNVEV (reference sequence). The CDR3 DNA is TGTGCCAGCAGTTTAAGGGTTGGTGAAAAACTGTTTTTT. This encodes CASSLRVGEKLFF.

This chain connects TRBV6-5 to TRBJ1-6, with a weak D call TRBD1 (5 bases). This CDR3 is built from 13 residues. Germline CDR1 and CDR2: MNHEY and SVGAGI. The V end was cut by 2 bases, the J end by 10 bases, with 9 bases between. Written as DNA, the CDR3 is TGTGCCAGCAGTTACGTCGGGGGATCACCCCTCCACTTT. Translated: CASSYVGGSPLHF.

The rearrangement uses TRBV5-6 and TRBJ2-1, with 7 bases that match TRBD1. Germline values: CDR1 SGHDT, CDR2 YYEEEE. The CDR3 has 15 residues. V was pared by 4 bases and J by 6 bases, with 10 bases of the junction left unmatched. CDR3 region: CASSRRGRRVNEQFF. CDR3 coding DNA: TGTGCCAGCAGCCGAAGGGGGCGCCGGGTCAATGAGCAGTTCTTC.

This rearrangement joins TRBV19 to TRBJ2-5; tentatively, D is TRBD2 (7 bases). The germline CDR1 and CDR2 sequences are LNHDA and SQIVND (reference sequence). V lost 7 bases to trimming and J lost 3 bases, with 9 bases between them. CDR3 length equals 12 residues. The chain's CDR3 is CASKGGEETQYF. DNA of the CDR3: TGTGCCAGTAAAGGGGGGGAAGAGACCCAGTACTTC.

V usage is TRBV9 and J usage is TRBJ2-6; no clear D gene. CDR3 size: 18 residues. The V end was cut by 1 base, the J end by 0 bases, with 14 bases between. Germline V gives CDR1 SGDLS, CDR2 YYNGEE. This CDR3 reads CASSVSVFGDSGANVLTF. For the CDR3, the DNA is TGTGCCAGCAGCGTATCAGTTTTTGGCGACTCTGGGGCCAACGTCCTGACTTTC. The full variable domain, completed using reference TRBV9 and TRBJ2-6, is DSGVTQTPKHLITATGQRVTLRCSPRSGDLSVYWYQQSLDQGLQFLIQYYNGEERAKGNILERFSAQQFPDLHSELNLSSLELGDSALYFCASSVSVFGDSGANVLTFGAGSRLTVL.

CDR3 bases: TGTGCGATCAGCGGGGACTCCTACGAGCAGTACTTC. Translation gives CAISGDSYEQYF. The chain couples TRBV7-9 to TRBJ2-7; TRBD2 matches at 7 bases. Germline V gene lookup returns CDR1 SEHNR and CDR2 FQNEAQ (reference sequence). There are 12 residues in the CDR3.

This clone has only one observation. This chain links TRBV18 with TRBJ2-1; unclear D gene. V lost 6 bases to trimming and J lost 4 bases, with 13 bases between them. The germline CDR1 and CDR2 sequences are KGHSH and LQKENI. The CDR3 extends over 14 amino acids. CDR3 sequence: CASSPAVDYNEQFF. DNA for the CDR3: TGTGCCAGCTCCCCGGCTGTCGATTACAATGAGCAGTTCTTC. Full variable domain (remainder filled in from reference TRBV18 and TRBJ2-1): NAGVMQNPRHLVRRRGQEARLRCSPMKGHSHVYWYRQLPEEGLKFMVYLQKENIIDESGMPKERFSAEFPKEGPSILRIQQVVRGDSAAYFCASSPAVDYNEQFFGPGTRLTVL.